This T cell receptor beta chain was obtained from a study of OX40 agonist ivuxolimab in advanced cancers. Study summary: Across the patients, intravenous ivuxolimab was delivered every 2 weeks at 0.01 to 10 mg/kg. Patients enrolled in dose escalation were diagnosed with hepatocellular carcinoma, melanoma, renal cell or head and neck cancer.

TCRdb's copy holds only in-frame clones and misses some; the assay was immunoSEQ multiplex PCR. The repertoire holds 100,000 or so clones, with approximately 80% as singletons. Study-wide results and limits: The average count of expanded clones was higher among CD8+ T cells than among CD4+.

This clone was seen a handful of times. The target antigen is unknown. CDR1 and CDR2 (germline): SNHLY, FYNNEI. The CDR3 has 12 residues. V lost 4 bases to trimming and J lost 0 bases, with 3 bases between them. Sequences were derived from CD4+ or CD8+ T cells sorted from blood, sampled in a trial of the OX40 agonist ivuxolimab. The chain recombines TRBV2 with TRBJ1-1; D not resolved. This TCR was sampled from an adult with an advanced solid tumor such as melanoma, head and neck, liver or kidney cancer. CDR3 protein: CASSVMNTEAFF. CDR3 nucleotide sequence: TGTGCCAGCAGTGTTATGAACACTGAAGCTTTCTTT.